Listed here are 24 T cell receptor beta chains from one sample, sequenced in a study of OX40 agonist ivuxolimab in advanced cancers. The table came from immunoSEQ multiplex PCR; TCRdb's copy has only in-frame clones and leaves some out. Of approximately 66,000 clones listed, roughly nine tenths are singletons. The sample consisted of CD4+ or CD8+ T cells sorted from blood, taken in a trial of the OX40 agonist ivuxolimab. The receptors derive from an adult with an advanced solid tumor such as melanoma, head and neck, liver or kidney cancer.

This clone has a single count. This chain uses TRBV2 with TRBJ2-6; 8 bases are shared with TRBD1. Germline V gives CDR1 SNHLY, CDR2 FYNNEI. Unmatched junction bases numbered 8, after V lost 8 bases and J lost 5 bases. The CDR3 consists of 15 residues. The CDR3 nucleotides read TGTGCCAGCCCCCGACAGGGGTCTTGGGCCAACGTCCTGACTTTC. Translation: CASPRQGSWANVLTF.

The V gene is TRBV4-1, the J gene TRBJ2-3, with a possible D match to TRBD2 (5 bases). In germline, CDR1 is MGHRA, CDR2 YSYEKL. The CDR3 covers 15 residues. Between the trimmed V and J ends, which lost 1 base and 2 bases, there was a span of 10 bases. For the CDR3, the DNA is TGCGCCAGCAGCCAAGTCACCGGGATCACAGATACGCAGTATTTT. Its translation: CASSQVTGITDTQYF.

The chain uses TRBV29-1 and TRBJ2-3, with 11 positions matching TRBD2. This CDR3 is 16 amino acids long. V lost 3 bases, J lost 0 bases, and 5 bases stayed unmatched. CDR1 is SQVTM, CDR2 ANQGSEA, per germline. This chain's CDR3 is CSVEGLADTSTDTQYF. CDR3 DNA: TGCAGCGTTGAGGGACTAGCGGATACTAGCACAGATACGCAGTATTTT.

This chain connects TRBV7-9 to TRBJ1-4, with D possibly TRBD1 on 6 matching bases. The CDR3 is made up of 15 amino acids. Germline V gives CDR1 SEHNR, CDR2 FQNEAQ (reference sequence). V was shortened by 4 bases and J by 7 bases, with 16 bases between the two germline ends. The CDR3 region is CASSSGEGVPEKLFF. The CDR3 nucleotides are TGTGCCAGCAGCTCGGGAGAGGGGGTGCCTGAAAAACTGTTTTTT.

The V gene is TRBV9, the J gene TRBJ2-1, with D possibly matching TRBD1 (6 bases). V was clipped by 0 bases and J by 10 bases, with 8 bases between them. CDR3 length: 12 residues. Per the germline V gene, CDR1 is SGDLS and CDR2 is YYNGEE. The CDR3 DNA sequence: TGTGCCAGCAGCGTAGAAGGGGGAGAGCAGTTCTTC. Translation gives CASSVEGGEQFF. Complete variable domain (other parts from reference TRBV9 and TRBJ2-1): DSGVTQTPKHLITATGQRVTLRCSPRSGDLSVYWYQQSLDQGLQFLIQYYNGEERAKGNILERFSAQQFPDLHSELNLSSLELGDSALYFCASSVEGGEQFFGPGTRLTVL.

The V and J genes are TRBV2 and TRBJ1-6; D not resolved. The V gene's germline CDR1 is SNHLY and CDR2 FYNNEI. The V and J ends lost 1 base and 9 bases respectively, with 13 bases between them. The CDR3 consists of 15 residues. The CDR3 bases are TGTGCCAGCAGTGAAGGGACTCCCAGGAGTTCACCCCTCCACTTT. Encoded protein: CASSEGTPRSSPLHF. Filled out from reference TRBV2 and TRBJ1-6, the complete variable domain reads EPEVTQTPSHQVTQMGQEVILRCVPISNHLYFYWYRQILGQKVEFLVSFYNNEISEKSEIFDDQFSVERPDGSNFTLKIRSTKLEDSAMYFCASSEGTPRSSPLHFGNGTRLTVT.

This CDR3 is CASSSSLGTRAYTQYF. In DNA form, the CDR3 reads TGTGCCAGCAGTTCGTCCCTCGGGACTAGGGCTTATACGCAGTATTTT. The chain couples TRBV27 to TRBJ2-3; 8 bases agree with TRBD2. In germline, CDR1 is MNHEY, CDR2 SMNVEV (reference sequence). J was trimmed by 7 bases and V by 4 bases; bases with no gene match: 13. The CDR3 is made up of 16 amino acids.

This sequence joins TRBV30 and TRBJ2-7; 9 positions agree with TRBD2. The V gene's germline CDR1 is GTSNPN and CDR2 SVGIG (reference sequence). Losses at the gene ends were 0 bases for V and 3 bases for J; bases not matched to a gene: 6. CDR3 size: 15 residues. The CDR3 here is CAWSVAGGLLYEQYF. CDR3 in DNA: TGTGCCTGGAGTGTAGCGGGGGGCCTCCTCTACGAGCAGTACTTC.

V is TRBV9 and J is TRBJ1-1, with D possibly matching TRBD1 (6 bases). The CDR3 contains 14 residues. Between the trimmed V and J ends, which lost 3 bases and 3 bases, there was a span of 12 bases. In germline, CDR1 is SGDLS, CDR2 YYNGEE. The CDR3 protein is CASSAGGTYTEAFF. For the CDR3, the DNA is TGTGCCAGCAGCGCCGGGGGGACATACACTGAAGCTTTCTTT.

The chain combines TRBV4-3 with TRBJ2-7; D unclear. Deletions cut 0 bases from V and 3 bases from J, with 15 bases between. CDR1 is LGHNA and CDR2 is YSLEER in the germline V gene. CDR3 length equals 16 residues. In DNA, the CDR3 is TGCGCCAGCAGCCAAGATATTAGTGGCAGTTACTACGAGCAGTACTTC. Residues: CASSQDISGSYYEQYF.

The CDR3 region is CSARGGDTQYF. CDR3 in DNA: TGCAGTGCTAGAGGCGGAGATACGCAGTATTTT. The J gene is TRBJ2-3, the V gene TRBV20-1; no clear D gene. Germline values: CDR1 DFQATT, CDR2 SNEGSKA (reference sequence). CDR3 length equals 11 residues. Trimming removed 1 base from V and 5 bases from J, with 4 bases in between.

V is TRBV11-2 and J is TRBJ2-1; no clear D gene. This CDR3 contains 13 residues. The V end lost 3 bases, the J end lost 4 bases, and 7 bases lay between the germline ends. Germline V CDR1 and CDR2: SGHAT, FQNNGV. For the CDR3, the DNA is TGTGCCAGCAGCTTTAGTCCGTACAATGAGCAGTTCTTC. This translates into CASSFSPYNEQFF.

The chain carries TRBV12-5 and TRBJ2-2, with 14 bases fitting TRBD2. V lost 5 bases to trimming and J lost 6 bases; unmatched junction nucleotides: 11. The CDR3 is made up of 18 amino acids. The V gene's germline CDR1 is LGHNT and CDR2 FRNRAP. CDR3 sequence reads: CASGLPTSGGAVAGELFF. In DNA, the CDR3 is TGTGCTAGTGGTCTACCGACTAGCGGGGGGGCCGTCGCCGGGGAGCTGTTTTTT. The entire variable domain, with the rest obtained from reference TRBV12-5 and TRBJ2-2, is as follows: DARVTQTPRHKVTEMGQEVTMRCQPILGHNTVFWYRQTMMQGLELLAYFRNRAPLDDSGMPKDRFSAEMPDATLATLKIQPSEPRDSAVYFCASGLPTSGGAVAGELFFGEGSRLTVL.

V usage is TRBV7-8 and J usage is TRBJ2-7; TRBD1 agrees at 8 bases. The J segment lost 0 bases and the V segment lost 4 bases, leaving 5 bases of the junction unmatched. This CDR3 spans 15 amino acids. Looked up from germline, CDR1 is SGHVS and CDR2 is FQNEAQ. Here the CDR3 reads CASSSQGANSYEQYF. The CDR3 DNA reads TGTGCCAGCAGCTCCCAGGGGGCAAACTCCTACGAGCAGTACTTC.

The rearrangement joins TRBV27 to TRBJ2-3, with TRBD2 matching 7 bases. Germline CDR1 MNHEY, CDR2 SMNVEV (reference sequence). V shed 3 bases, J shed 3 bases, and the junction held 6 bases outside the gene matches. CDR3 length: 15 residues. The CDR3 nucleotides read TGTGCCAGCAGTTTCTGGGCGGGAGTGACAGATACGCAGTATTTT. It encodes CASSFWAGVTDTQYF.

This clone was picked up a small number of times. The junction and the germline gene differ at one end; a read error may be behind it. This CDR3 is CASSLRGNTEAFF. CDR3 DNA: TGTGCTAGCAGCTTAAGAGGGAACACTGAAGCTTTCTTT. V usage is TRBV7-7 and J usage is TRBJ1-1, with D unresolved. The germline gives CDR1 SSHAT, CDR2 FNYEAQ (reference sequence). This CDR3 is built from 13 residues.

This chain joins TRBV7-9 and TRBJ1-1; TRBD1 is a possible D gene (5 bases). CDR3 length: 14 amino acids. Trimming shortened V by 2 bases and J by 1 base, and 8 bases separated the two germline ends. The germline V gene encodes CDR1 SEHNR and CDR2 FQNEAQ (reference sequence). DNA of the CDR3: TGTGCCAGCAGCTTAACAGGCTCGAACACTGAAGCTTTCTTT. This sequence encodes CASSLTGSNTEAFF. Full variable domain (rest looked up from reference TRBV7-9 and TRBJ1-1): DTGVSQNPRHKITKRGQNVTFRCDPISEHNRLYWYRQTLGQGPEFLTYFQNEAQLEKSRLLSDRFSAERPKGSFSTLEIQRTEQGDSAMYLCASSLTGSNTEAFFGQGTRLTVV.

The chain recombines TRBV27 with TRBJ2-7; D call uncertain. Germline CDR1 MNHEY, CDR2 SMNVEV (reference sequence). The ends were cut back, 4 bases at V and 3 bases at J, with 13 bases in the middle. The CDR3 consists of 14 residues. CDR3 sequence reads: CASSSNWDFYEQYF. In nucleotides, the CDR3 is TGTGCCAGCAGTTCGAACTGGGATTTCTACGAGCAGTACTTC.

V is TRBV29-1 and J is TRBJ1-5; 7 nucleotides match TRBD1. The CDR3 extends over 14 amino acids. CDR1 and CDR2 (germline): SQVTM, ANQGSEA. V shed 5 bases, J shed 0 bases, and the junction held 4 bases outside the gene matches. DNA of the CDR3: TGCAGCGTTATAGGGACAGATAGCAATCAGCCCCAGCATTTT. Protein product: CSVIGTDSNQPQHF.

This clone was seen once. This chain connects TRBV10-3 to TRBJ2-7; TRBD2 matches at 13 bases. The trim removed 8 bases at V and 5 bases at J, leaving 12 bases unmatched. The CDR3 contains 16 residues. Germline V gene data show CDR1 as ENHRY and CDR2 as SYGVKD. CDR3 protein: CAILITGTSGIHEQYF. The CDR3 DNA is TGTGCCATCTTAATAACCGGGACTAGCGGGATCCACGAGCAGTACTTC.

This chain joins TRBV9 and TRBJ2-2; TRBD2 matches 12 bases. V was clipped by 10 bases and J by 6 bases; unmatched bases: 7. Per germline, CDR1 SGDLS and CDR2 YYNGEE. CDR3 length: 14 residues. DNA for the CDR3: TGTGCCTCGAGCTGGACTAGCGGGGCCGGGGAGCTGTTTTTT. Translating gives CASSWTSGAGELFF.

V gene TRBV5-8 combines with J gene TRBJ2-5; D gene ambiguous. CDR1 is SGHTS, CDR2 YDEGEE, per germline. Trimming shortened V by 5 bases and J by 3 bases, and 8 bases separated the two germline ends. This CDR3 is built from 12 residues. The DNA for the CDR3 is TGTGCCAGCAGTCGACTGGAAGAGACCCAGTACTTC. Protein sequence: CASSRLEETQYF.

This chain links TRBV11-2 with TRBJ1-2; D is unclear. The CDR3 totals 15 residues. Germline CDR1 and CDR2: SGHAT and FQNNGV. Trimming removed 0 bases at V and 0 bases at J, with 8 bases between. The chain's CDR3 is CASSLDPGTNYGYTF. DNA for the CDR3: TGTGCCAGCAGCTTAGATCCCGGGACTAACTATGGCTACACCTTC.

This chain links TRBV7-9 with TRBJ2-7; D may be TRBD1 (5 bases). In germline, CDR1 is SEHNR, CDR2 FQNEAQ (reference sequence). V was pared by 5 bases and J by 3 bases, with 14 bases between. This CDR3 has 14 amino acids. This CDR3 is CASSAMDNFYEQYF. The DNA of the CDR3 is TGTGCCAGCAGCGCGATGGACAACTTCTACGAGCAGTACTTC. The variable domain in full, with the rest retrieved from reference TRBV7-9 and TRBJ2-7, is DTGVSQNPRHKITKRGQNVTFRCDPISEHNRLYWYRQTLGQGPEFLTYFQNEAQLEKSRLLSDRFSAERPKGSFSTLEIQRTEQGDSAMYLCASSAMDNFYEQYFGPGTRLTVT.